Below, 7 T cell receptor beta chains from the same sample are listed, as sequenced in a study of blood T cell repertoires in COVID-19. Using immunoSEQ multiplex PCR, the repertoire was profiled, and TCRdb retains in-frame clones only, with some absent. The table lists approximately 260,000 clones, roughly 89% of them singletons, with 1.9% in the top ten. The sequencing input was PBMCs or T cells enriched from blood (not recorded which). These TCRs come from a woman aged 60-75 years who had recovered from COVID-19.

The genes are TRBV7-9 and TRBJ2-4, with TRBD1 matching over 8 bases. Germline CDR1 SEHNR, CDR2 FQNEAQ (reference sequence). V lost 11 bases to trimming and J lost 0 bases; unmatched junction nucleotides: 9. The CDR3 runs 15 residues. This CDR3 reads CASRGQGAAKNIQYF. Written as DNA, the CDR3 is TGTGCCTCACGGGGGCAGGGGGCAGCCAAAAACATTCAGTACTTC.

The gene calls are TRBV2 and TRBJ2-7; 10 bases line up with TRBD2. Germline trimming cut 3 bases from V and 3 bases from J; bases unmatched to any gene: 2. Germline CDR1 SNHLY, CDR2 FYNNEI. The CDR3 sequence is 14 residues long. The chain's CDR3 is CASSDERGGYEQYF. The CDR3 nucleotides read TGTGCCAGCAGTGACGAGCGGGGGGGCTACGAGCAGTACTTC.

This clone has only one observation. The chain uses TRBV5-1 and TRBJ1-6; 8 nucleotides align to TRBD1. Germline CDR1 reads SGHRS; CDR2 reads YFSETQ. The CDR3 has 15 residues. The ends lost 1 base at V and 8 bases at J; junction bases unmatched: 5. This CDR3 is CASSLSGGMDSPLHF. The CDR3 DNA sequence: TGCGCCAGCAGCTTGTCAGGGGGCATGGATTCACCCCTCCACTTT.

J is TRBJ2-7 and V is TRBV20-1; 8 bases are shared with TRBD2. Germline V gene lookup returns CDR1 DFQATT and CDR2 SNEGSKA (reference sequence). The CDR3 covers 15 residues. The V gene end was trimmed by 3 bases and the J gene end by 0 bases; junction bases not matched to a gene: 7. The CDR3 sequence is CSASRGGSLSYEQYF. The CDR3 DNA is TGCAGTGCTAGTCGGGGGGGTTCCCTCTCCTACGAGCAGTACTTC.

J is TRBJ1-4 and V is TRBV4-2; 10 bases are shared with TRBD1. The CDR3 has 14 amino acids. V lost 3 bases, J lost 8 bases, and 3 bases stayed unmatched. The germline CDR1 and CDR2 sequences are LGHNA and YNFKEQ. CDR3 DNA sequence: TGTGCCAGCAGCCATGGACAGGGGGGGGAAAAACTGTTTTTT. As protein: CASSHGQGGEKLFF.

The J gene is TRBJ2-6, the V gene TRBV9, with D unclear. The CDR3 contains 15 residues. Germline V gene sequence: CDR1 SGDLS, CDR2 YYNGEE. V dropped 0 bases and J dropped 1 base, with 5 bases sitting between them. For the CDR3, the DNA is TGTGCCAGCAGCGTAGCCCCGTCTGGGGCCAACGTCCTGACTTTC. Translation: CASSVAPSGANVLTF.

The chain combines TRBV30 with TRBJ1-4; no reliable D call. Per germline, CDR1 GTSNPN and CDR2 SVGIG (reference sequence). V was cut by 1 base and J by 5 bases, with 14 bases left in between. The length of the CDR3 is 15 residues. The CDR3: CAWSAPGGPNEKLFF. For the CDR3, the DNA is TGTGCCTGGAGTGCCCCCGGAGGGCCGAATGAAAAACTGTTTTTT.